This TCR beta chain was documented in a study of cytomegalovirus exposure and HLA in healthy donors. This clone was detected a few times. Its antigen is unknown. The study sampled nominally healthy donors, though unrecorded immune exposures were likely. With 60 Vbeta and 13 Jbeta primers, the PCR was carried out. Measured with immunoSEQ multiplex PCR; TCRdb has only the in-frame clones, and not every one. The sample lists roughly 150,000 clones, 65% to 85% occurring once. Study conclusions and caveats: Analyzed later, most CMV-associated TCR beta chains appeared HLA-restricted.

Specimen: PBMCs. The receptor was derived from a woman between 35 and 50 years old in good health and CMV-seropositive.

The CDR3 protein is CASSPRYKKLFF. The CDR3, as DNA: TGTGCCAGCAGTCCCCGGTATAAAAAACTGTTTTTT. The rearrangement uses TRBV28 and TRBJ1-4; D is unclear. Between the trimmed V and J ends, which lost 5 bases and 9 bases, there was a span of 10 bases. Germline loops: CDR1 MDHEN, CDR2 SYDVKM. The CDR3 has 12 amino acids.